This TCR beta chain appears in the sequencing data of a study of cytomegalovirus exposure and HLA in healthy donors. With 60 Vbeta and 13 Jbeta primers, the PCR was carried out. Measured with immunoSEQ multiplex PCR; TCRdb has only the in-frame clones, and not every one. The sample lists 200,000 or so clones, about four fifths seen once, with 4.5% to 7.5% in the top ten. Concerning this clone: Its target is not known.

V was cut by 6 bases and J by 1 base, with 16 bases left in between. The CDR3 has 15 residues. Germline V gene sequence: CDR1 MNHEY, CDR2 SMNVEV (reference sequence). Study conclusions and caveats: Being indistinguishable, some V segments were excluded, TRBV6-2 and TRBV6-3 among them. With further analysis later on, most CMV-associated TCR beta chains appeared HLA-restricted.

Those who donated were healthy bone marrow donors. The sequence was collected from a woman aged 30 to 39 in good health and CMV-seropositive. The chain combines TRBV27 with TRBJ2-7, with TRBD2 as a possible D gene (5 bases). Sequenced: PBMCs. The CDR3 region is CASRGLSGWSYEQYF. The CDR3 DNA follows: TGTGCCAGCAGGGGGTTGAGCGGATGGTCCTACGAGCAGTACTTC.